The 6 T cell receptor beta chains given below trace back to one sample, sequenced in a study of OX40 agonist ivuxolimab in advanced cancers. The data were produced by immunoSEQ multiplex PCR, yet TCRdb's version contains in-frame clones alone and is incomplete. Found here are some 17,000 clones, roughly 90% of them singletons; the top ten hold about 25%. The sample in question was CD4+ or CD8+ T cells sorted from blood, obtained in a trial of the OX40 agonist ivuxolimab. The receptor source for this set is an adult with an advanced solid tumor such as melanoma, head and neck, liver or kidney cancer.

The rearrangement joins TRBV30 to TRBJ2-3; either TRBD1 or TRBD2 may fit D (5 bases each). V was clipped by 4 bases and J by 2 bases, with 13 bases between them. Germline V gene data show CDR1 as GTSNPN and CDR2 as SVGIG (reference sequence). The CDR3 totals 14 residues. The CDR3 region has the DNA TGTGCCTGGACCGAGGGGTCTTCCACAGATACGCAGTATTTT. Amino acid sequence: CAWTEGSSTDTQYF. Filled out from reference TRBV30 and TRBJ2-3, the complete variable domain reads SQTIHQWPATLVQPVGSPLSLECTVEGTSNPNLYWYRQAAGRGLQLLFYSVGIGQISSEVPQNLSASRPQDRQFILSSKKLLLSDSGFYLCAWTEGSSTDTQYFGPGTRLTVL.

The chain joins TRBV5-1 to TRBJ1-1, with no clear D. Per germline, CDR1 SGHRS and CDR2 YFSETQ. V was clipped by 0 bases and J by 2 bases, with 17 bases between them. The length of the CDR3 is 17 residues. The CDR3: CASSLVPRAAINTEAFF. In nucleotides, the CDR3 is TGCGCCAGCAGCTTGGTCCCGAGGGCCGCGATCAACACTGAAGCTTTCTTT.

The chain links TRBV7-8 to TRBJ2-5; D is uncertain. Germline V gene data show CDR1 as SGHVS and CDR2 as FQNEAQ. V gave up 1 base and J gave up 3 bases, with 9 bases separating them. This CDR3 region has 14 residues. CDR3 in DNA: TGTGCCAGCAGCTTAGTCTGGATCGAAGAGACCCAGTACTTC. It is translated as CASSLVWIEETQYF.

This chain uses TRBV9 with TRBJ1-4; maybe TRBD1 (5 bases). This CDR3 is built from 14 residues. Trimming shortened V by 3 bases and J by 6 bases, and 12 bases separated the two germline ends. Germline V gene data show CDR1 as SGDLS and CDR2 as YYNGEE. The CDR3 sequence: CASSDGGSDEKLFF. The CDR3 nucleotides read TGTGCCAGCAGCGATGGGGGGAGCGATGAAAAACTGTTTTTT. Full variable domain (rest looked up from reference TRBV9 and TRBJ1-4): DSGVTQTPKHLITATGQRVTLRCSPRSGDLSVYWYQQSLDQGLQFLIQYYNGEERAKGNILERFSAQQFPDLHSELNLSSLELGDSALYFCASSDGGSDEKLFFGSGTQLSVL.

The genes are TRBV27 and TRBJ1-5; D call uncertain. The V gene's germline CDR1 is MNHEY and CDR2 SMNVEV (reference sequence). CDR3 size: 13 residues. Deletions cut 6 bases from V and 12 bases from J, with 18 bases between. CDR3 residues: CASSLAAGVLQHF. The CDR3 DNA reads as TGTGCCAGCAGCCTGGCGGCCGGGGTGCTCCAGCATTTT.

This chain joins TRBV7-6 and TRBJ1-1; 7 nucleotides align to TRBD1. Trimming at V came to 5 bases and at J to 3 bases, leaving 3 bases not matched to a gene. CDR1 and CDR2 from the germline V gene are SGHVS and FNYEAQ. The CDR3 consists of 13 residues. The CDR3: CASSQGTDTEAFF. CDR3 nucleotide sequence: TGTGCCAGCAGCCAGGGGACAGACACTGAAGCTTTCTTT.